Sequencing of this TCR beta chain was carried out in a study of beta chain features in type 1 diabetes. Expressed TCRB transcripts were sequenced because the isolated RNA had all been reverse transcribed beforehand. Produced via immunoSEQ multiplex PCR; TCRdb's table is partial and in-frame only. The sample contains about 52,000 clones, roughly 41% of which appear only once. In germline, CDR1 is SGHTA, CDR2 FQGTGA. Losses at the gene ends were 7 bases for V and 4 bases for J; bases not matched to a gene: 11. This CDR3 has 15 amino acids. This clone was seen only a few times. The antigen remains unidentified. The study's findings and limits: Possibly, sequencing cDNA over-represented cells that had high TCR expression levels. The VDJ junctions of type 1 diabetes patients carried fewer insertions and more deletions. When Type 1 diabetes patients were examined, their TCRB CDR3s proved moderately but significantly shorter in all four CD4+ subsets.

The source material was Tregs from blood. This chain joins TRBV7-3 and TRBJ2-5; 8 bases line up with TRBD2. The TCR was taken from a man aged 25 to 45 with type 1 diabetes. The CDR3 nucleotides read TGTGCCAGCACCTTTCGAACGGGAGGGCCAGAGACCCAGTACTTC. Translation gives CASTFRTGGPETQYF.